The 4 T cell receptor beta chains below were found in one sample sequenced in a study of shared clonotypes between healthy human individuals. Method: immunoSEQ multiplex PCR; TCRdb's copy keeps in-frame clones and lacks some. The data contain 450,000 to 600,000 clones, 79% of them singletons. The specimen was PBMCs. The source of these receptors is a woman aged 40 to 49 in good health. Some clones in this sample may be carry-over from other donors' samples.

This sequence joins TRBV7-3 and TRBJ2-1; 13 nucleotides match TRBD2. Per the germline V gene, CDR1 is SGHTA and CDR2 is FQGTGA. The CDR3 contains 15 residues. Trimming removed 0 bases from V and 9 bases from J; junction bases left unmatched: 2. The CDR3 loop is CASSLTRTSGSEQFF. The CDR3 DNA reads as TGTGCCAGCAGCTTAACCCGGACTAGCGGGAGTGAGCAGTTCTTC.

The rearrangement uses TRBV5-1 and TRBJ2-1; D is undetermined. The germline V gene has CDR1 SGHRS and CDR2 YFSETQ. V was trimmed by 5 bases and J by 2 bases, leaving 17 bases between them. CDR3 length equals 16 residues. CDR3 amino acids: CASSKSPGRPYNEQFF. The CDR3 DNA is TGCGCCAGCAGTAAGTCACCCGGTAGGCCCTACAATGAGCAGTTCTTC.

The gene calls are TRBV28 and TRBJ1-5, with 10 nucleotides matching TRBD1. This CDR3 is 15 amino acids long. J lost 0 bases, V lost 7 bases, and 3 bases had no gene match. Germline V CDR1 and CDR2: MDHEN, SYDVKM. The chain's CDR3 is CASTGTGVSNQPQHF. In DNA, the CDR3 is TGTGCCAGCACCGGGACAGGGGTTAGCAATCAGCCCCAGCATTTT. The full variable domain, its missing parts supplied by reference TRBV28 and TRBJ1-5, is DVKVTQSSRYLVKRTGEKVFLECVQDMDHENMFWYRQDPGLGLRLIYFSYDVKMKEKGDIPEGYSVSREKKERFSLILESASTNQTSMYLCASTGTGVSNQPQHFGDGTRLSIL.

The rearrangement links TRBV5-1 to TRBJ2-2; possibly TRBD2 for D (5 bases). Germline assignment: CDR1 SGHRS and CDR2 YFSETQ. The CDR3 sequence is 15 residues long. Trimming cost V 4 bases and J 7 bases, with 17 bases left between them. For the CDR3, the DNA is TGCGCCAGCAGCCCGGACTTGACAAGGCTCGGGGAGCTGTTTTTT. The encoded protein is CASSPDLTRLGELFF.